This record concerns one T cell receptor (beta chain) sequence. The target antigen is unknown. The source of the sample is a study of early T cells in non-severe SARS-CoV-2 infection. General study results and limits: The VDJdb matching leaned toward anti-spike CD8 responses and overlooked private and CD4 specificities.

The CDR3 is 13 amino acids. The J segment lost 3 bases and the V segment lost 6 bases, leaving 4 bases of the junction unmatched. Germline V lookup: CDR1 MDHEN, CDR2 SYDVKM. TCRdb recomputed calls from the 5' RACE reads with MiXCR, one row per CDR3 protein. The profile covers about 77,000 distinct CDR3 sequences, with approximately 9.1% appearing a single time and nearly 5% taken by the ten largest. This receptor was taken from an adult who was a healthcare worker with PCR-confirmed SARS-CoV-2 infection or an uninfected control (not recorded which). This chain links TRBV28 with TRBJ1-1, with 7 bases aligning to TRBD1. Sequenced sample: whole blood. CDR3 DNA sequence: TGTGCCAGCAGCGGACAGGATTACACTGAAGCTTTCTTT. It translates to CASSGQDYTEAFF.